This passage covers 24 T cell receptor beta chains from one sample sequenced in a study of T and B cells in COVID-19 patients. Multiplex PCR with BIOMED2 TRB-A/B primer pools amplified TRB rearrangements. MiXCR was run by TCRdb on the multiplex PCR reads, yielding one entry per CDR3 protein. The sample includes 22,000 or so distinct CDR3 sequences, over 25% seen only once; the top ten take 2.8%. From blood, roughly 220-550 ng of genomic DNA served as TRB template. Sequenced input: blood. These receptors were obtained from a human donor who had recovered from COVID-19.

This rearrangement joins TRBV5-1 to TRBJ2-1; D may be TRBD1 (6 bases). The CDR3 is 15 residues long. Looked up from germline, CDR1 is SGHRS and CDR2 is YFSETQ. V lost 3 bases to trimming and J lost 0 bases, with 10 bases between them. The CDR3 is CASSSGTSSYNEQFF. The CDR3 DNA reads TGCGCCAGCAGCTCTGGGACAAGCTCCTACAATGAGCAGTTCTTC.

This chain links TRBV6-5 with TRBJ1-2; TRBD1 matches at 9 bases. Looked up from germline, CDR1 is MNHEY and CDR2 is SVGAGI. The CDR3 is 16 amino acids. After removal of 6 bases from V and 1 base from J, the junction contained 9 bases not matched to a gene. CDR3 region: CASRGSRTGVNYGYTF. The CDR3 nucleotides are TGTGCCAGCAGAGGGTCCAGGACAGGGGTTAACTATGGCTACACCTTC.

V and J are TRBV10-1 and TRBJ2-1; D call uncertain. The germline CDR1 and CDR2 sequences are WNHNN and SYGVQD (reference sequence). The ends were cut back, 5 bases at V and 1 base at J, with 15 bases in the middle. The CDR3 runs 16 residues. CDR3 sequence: CASSLPALVSYNEQFF. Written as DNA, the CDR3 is TGCGCCAGCAGTTTACCAGCCCTAGTATCCTACAATGAGCAGTTCTTC.

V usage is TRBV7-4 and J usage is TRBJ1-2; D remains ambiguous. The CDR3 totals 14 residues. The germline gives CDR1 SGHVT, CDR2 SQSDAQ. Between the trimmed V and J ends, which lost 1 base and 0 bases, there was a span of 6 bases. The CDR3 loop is CASSLGESNYGYTF. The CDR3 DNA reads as TGTGCCAGCAGCTTAGGAGAGTCTAACTATGGCTACACCTTC.

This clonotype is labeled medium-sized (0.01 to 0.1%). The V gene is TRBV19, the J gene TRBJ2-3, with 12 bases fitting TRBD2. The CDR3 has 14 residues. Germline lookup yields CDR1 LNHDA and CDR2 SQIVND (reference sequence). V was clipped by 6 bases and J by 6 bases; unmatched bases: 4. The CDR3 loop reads CASRTSGSRDTQYF. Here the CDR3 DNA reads TGTGCCAGTAGGACTAGCGGGAGTCGTGATACGCAGTATTTT.

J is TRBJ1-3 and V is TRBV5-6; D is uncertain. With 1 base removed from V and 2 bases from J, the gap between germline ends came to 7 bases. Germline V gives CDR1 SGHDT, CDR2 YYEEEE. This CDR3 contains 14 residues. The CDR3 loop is CASSLTETGNTIYF. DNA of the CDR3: TGTGCCAGCAGCTTGACAGAGACTGGAAACACCATATATTTT. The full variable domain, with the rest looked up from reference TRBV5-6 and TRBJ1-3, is DAGVTQSPTHLIKTRGQQVTLRCSPKSGHDTVSWYQQALGQGPQFIFQYYEEEERQRGNFPDRFSGHQFPNYSSELNVNALLLGDSALYLCASSLTETGNTIYFGEGSWLTVV.

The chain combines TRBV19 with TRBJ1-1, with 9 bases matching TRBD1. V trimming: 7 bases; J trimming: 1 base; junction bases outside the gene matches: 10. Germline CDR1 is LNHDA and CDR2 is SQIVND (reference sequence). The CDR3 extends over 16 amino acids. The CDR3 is CASNTGTGLWNTEAFF. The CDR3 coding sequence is TGTGCCAGTAACACCGGGACAGGGCTTTGGAACACTGAAGCTTTCTTT.

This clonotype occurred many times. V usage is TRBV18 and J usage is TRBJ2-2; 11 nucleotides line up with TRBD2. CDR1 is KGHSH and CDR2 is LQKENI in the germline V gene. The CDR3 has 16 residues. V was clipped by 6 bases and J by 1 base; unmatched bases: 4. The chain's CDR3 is CASSPGLAGNTGELFF. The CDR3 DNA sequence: TGTGCCAGCTCCCCAGGACTAGCGGGGAACACCGGGGAGCTGTTTTTT.

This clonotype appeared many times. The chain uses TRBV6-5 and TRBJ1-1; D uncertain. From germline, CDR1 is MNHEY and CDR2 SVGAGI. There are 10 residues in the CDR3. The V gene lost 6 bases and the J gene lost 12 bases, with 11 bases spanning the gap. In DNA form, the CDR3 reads TGTGCCAGCAGCTACGCATGGACTTTCTTT. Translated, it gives CASSYAWTFF.

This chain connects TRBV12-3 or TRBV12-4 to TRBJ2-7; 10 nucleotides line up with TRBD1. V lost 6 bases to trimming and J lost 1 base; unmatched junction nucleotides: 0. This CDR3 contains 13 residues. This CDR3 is CASRGQGSYEQYF. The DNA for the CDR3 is TGTGCCAGCAGGGGACAGGGGTCCTACGAGCAGTACTTC.

This CDR3 is CASSYYLDGYGTDTQYF. The CDR3 DNA follows: TGTGCCAGCAGCTATTACCTCGACGGGTATGGCACAGATACGCAGTATTTT. J is TRBJ2-3 and V is TRBV7-2; D is undetermined. V lost 4 bases and J lost 1, with 18 bases in between. Germline V lookup: CDR1 SGHTA, CDR2 FQGNSA. The CDR3 totals 17 residues.

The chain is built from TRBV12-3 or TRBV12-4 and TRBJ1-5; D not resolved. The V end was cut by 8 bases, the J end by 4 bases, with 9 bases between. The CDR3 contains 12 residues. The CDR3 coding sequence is TGTGCCAGCGGGATGGGAAATCAGCCCCAGCATTTT. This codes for CASGMGNQPQHF.

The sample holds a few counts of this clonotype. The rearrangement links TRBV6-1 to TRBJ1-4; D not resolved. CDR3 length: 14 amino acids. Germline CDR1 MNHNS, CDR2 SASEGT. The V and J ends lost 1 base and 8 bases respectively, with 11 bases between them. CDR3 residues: CASSEGGFGEKLFF. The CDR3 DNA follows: TGTGCCAGCAGTGAAGGCGGGTTTGGGGAAAAACTGTTTTTT.

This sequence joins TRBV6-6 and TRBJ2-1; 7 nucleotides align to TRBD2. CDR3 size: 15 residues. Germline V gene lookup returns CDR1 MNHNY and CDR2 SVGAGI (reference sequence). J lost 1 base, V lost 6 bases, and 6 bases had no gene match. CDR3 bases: TGTGCCAGCAGCCCGGGGAGGGTTTCCTACAATGAGCAGTTCTTC. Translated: CASSPGRVSYNEQFF.

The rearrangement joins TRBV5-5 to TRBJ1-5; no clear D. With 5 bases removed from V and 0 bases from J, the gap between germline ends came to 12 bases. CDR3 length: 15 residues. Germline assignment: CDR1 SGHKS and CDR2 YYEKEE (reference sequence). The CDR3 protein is CASRPDGYSNQPQHF. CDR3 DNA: TGTGCCAGCAGACCAGACGGGTATAGCAATCAGCCCCAGCATTTT. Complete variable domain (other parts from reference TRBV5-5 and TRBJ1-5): DAGVTQSPTHLIKTRGQQVTLRCSPISGHKSVSWYQQVLGQGPQFIFQYYEKEERGRGNFPDRFSARQFPNYSSELNVNALLLGDSALYLCASRPDGYSNQPQHFGDGTRLSIL.

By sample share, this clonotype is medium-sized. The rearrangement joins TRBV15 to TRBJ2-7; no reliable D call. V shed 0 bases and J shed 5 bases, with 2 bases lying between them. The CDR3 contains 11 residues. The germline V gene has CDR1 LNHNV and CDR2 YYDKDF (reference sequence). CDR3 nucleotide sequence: TGTGCCACCAGCAGAGACGACGAGCAGTACTTC. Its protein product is CATSRDDEQYF. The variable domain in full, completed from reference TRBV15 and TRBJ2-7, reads DAMVIQNPRYQVTQFGKPVTLSCSQTLNHNVMYWYQQKSSQAPKLLFHYYDKDFNNEADTPDNFQSRRPNTSFCFLDIRSPGLGDTAMYLCATSRDDEQYFGPGTRLTVT.

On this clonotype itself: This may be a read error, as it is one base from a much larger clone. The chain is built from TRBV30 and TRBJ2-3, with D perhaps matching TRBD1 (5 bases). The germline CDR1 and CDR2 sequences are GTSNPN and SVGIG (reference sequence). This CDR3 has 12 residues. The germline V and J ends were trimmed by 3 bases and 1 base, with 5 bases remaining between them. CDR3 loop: CAWRGGTDTQYF. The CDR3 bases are TGTGCCTGGAGAGGGGGCACAGATACGCAGTATTTT.

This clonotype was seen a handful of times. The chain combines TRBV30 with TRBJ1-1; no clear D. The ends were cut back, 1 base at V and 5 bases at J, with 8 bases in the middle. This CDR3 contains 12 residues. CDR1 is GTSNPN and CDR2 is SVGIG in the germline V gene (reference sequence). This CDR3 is CAWSAGGTEAFF. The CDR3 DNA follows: TGTGCCTGGAGTGCAGGCGGGACTGAAGCTTTCTTT.

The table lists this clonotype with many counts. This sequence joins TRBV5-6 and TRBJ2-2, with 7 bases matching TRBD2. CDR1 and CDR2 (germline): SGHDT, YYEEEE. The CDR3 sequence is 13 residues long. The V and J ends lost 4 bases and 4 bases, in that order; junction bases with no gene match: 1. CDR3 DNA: TGTGCCAGCAGCCAGCGGGGCACCGGGGAGCTGTTTTTT. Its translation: CASSQRGTGELFF.

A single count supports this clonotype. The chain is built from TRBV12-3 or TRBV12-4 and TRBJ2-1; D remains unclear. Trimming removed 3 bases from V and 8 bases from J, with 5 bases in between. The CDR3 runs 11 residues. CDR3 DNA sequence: TGTGCCAGCAGTTTCTCCCATGAGCAGTTCTTC. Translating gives CASSFSHEQFF.

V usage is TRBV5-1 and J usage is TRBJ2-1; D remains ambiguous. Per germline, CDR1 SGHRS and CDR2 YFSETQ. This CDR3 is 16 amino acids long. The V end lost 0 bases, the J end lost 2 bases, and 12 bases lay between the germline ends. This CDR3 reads CASSLGPAGAYNEQFF. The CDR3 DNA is TGCGCCAGCAGCTTGGGCCCCGCAGGCGCCTACAATGAGCAGTTCTTC.

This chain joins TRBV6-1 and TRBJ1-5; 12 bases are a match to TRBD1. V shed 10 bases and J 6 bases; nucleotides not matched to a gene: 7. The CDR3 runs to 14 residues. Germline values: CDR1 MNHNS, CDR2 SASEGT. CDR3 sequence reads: CAISRDRGLQPQHF. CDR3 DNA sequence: TGTGCCATTTCCCGGGACAGGGGGCTTCAGCCCCAGCATTTT.

The CDR3 here is CASSTGTSGGATQYF. In DNA, the CDR3 is TGTGCCAGCAGTACCGGGACTAGCGGGGGTGCTACGCAGTATTTT. The rearrangement links TRBV7-4 to TRBJ2-3; 14 nucleotides agree with TRBD2. The CDR3 sequence is 15 residues long. The V gene end was trimmed by 6 bases and the J gene end by 8 bases; junction bases not matched to a gene: 7. Germline V CDR1 and CDR2: SGHVT, SQSDAQ. Combining the CDR3 with reference TRBV7-4 and TRBJ2-3 gives the whole variable domain GAGVSQSPRYKVAKRGRDVALRCDSISGHVTLYWYRQTLGQGSEVLTYSQSDAQRDKSGRPSGRFSAERPERSVSTLKIQRTEQGDSAVYLCASSTGTSGGATQYFGPGTRLTVL.

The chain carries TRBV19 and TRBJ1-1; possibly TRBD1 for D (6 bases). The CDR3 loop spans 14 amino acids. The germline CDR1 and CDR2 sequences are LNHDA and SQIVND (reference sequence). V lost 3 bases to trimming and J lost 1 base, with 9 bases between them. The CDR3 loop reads CASSIQGWNTEAFF. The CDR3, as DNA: TGTGCCAGTAGTATTCAGGGGTGGAACACTGAAGCTTTCTTT.